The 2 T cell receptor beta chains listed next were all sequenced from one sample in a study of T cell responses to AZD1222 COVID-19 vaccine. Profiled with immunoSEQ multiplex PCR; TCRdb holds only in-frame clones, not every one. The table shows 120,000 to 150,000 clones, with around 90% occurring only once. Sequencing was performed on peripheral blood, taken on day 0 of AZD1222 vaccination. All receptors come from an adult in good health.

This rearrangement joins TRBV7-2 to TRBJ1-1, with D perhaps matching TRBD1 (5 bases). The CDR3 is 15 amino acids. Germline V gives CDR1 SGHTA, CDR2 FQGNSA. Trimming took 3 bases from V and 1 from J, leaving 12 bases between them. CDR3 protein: CASSFWDSGNTEAFF. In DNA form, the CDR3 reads TGTGCCAGCAGCTTTTGGGACTCCGGGAACACTGAAGCTTTCTTT.

CDR3 sequence reads: CASSRGGLTEAFF. The CDR3 DNA reads as TGCGCCAGCAGCCGAGGGGGACTGACTGAAGCTTTCTTT. The J gene is TRBJ1-1, the V gene TRBV4-1; D possibly corresponds to TRBD1 (6 bases). Trimming shortened V by 4 bases and J by 5 bases, and 11 bases separated the two germline ends. The CDR3 is 13 residues long. The V gene's germline CDR1 is MGHRA and CDR2 YSYEKL.